A selection of T cell receptor beta chains follows, all from one sample in a study of blood T cells in healthy people across ages. TCRdb itself ran the 5' RACE reads through MiXCR, one entry per CDR3 protein. The data show hundreds of thousands of distinct CDR3 sequences, with approximately 52% seen just once and approximately 13% held by the top ten. The sample taken for sequencing was blood. These receptors all come from an elderly woman in good health. The CDR3 runs from the conserved cysteine through the conserved F or W. The D gene is left open where the match is weak. Only some rows state a clone size, as once, few, many or a class for expanded clones.

j_gene	len	d_gene	v_gene	abundance	CDR3nt	CDR3aa
TRBJ2-3	16	-	TRBV7-2	-	TGTGCCAGCAGCCCACGGACCCCGCCAAGTACAGATACGCAGTATTTT	CASSPRTPPSTDTQYF
TRBJ1-5	12	-	TRBV20-1	-	TGCAGTGCTAGTCCAGGGGATCAGCCCCAGCATTTT	CSASPGDQPQHF
TRBJ2-7	15	-	TRBV12-5	few	TGTGCTAGTGGTCCACCCCCGGGCGACTCCTACGAGCAGTACTTC	CASGPPPGDSYEQYF
TRBJ2-5	12	-	TRBV5-1	many	TGCGCCAGCAGAAAGGTCCAAGAGACCCAGTACTTC	CASRKVQETQYF
TRBJ1-1	12	-	TRBV20-1	few	TGCAGTGCTACGCAGGGTGGAGGTGAAGCTTTCTTT	CSATQGGGEAFF
TRBJ2-1	15	-	TRBV5-1	many	TGCGCCAGCAGCGTCCTGGGAGGAACCTACAATGAGCAGTTCTTC	CASSVLGGTYNEQFF
TRBJ1-4	13	-	TRBV4-1	-	TGCGCCAGCAACCAAGAGGGGTTTAATGGACTGTTTTTT	CASNQEGFNGLFF
TRBJ1-6	15	-	TRBV7-2	-	TGTGCCAGCAGCTCCCGGGGTGAGGATAATTCACCCCTCCACTTT	CASSSRGEDNSPLHF
TRBJ2-2	16	-	TRBV7-9	few	TGTGCCAGCAGCTTAATACAGCCCTCGAGAACCGGGGAGCTGTTTTTT	CASSLIQPSRTGELFF
TRBJ2-3	12	-	TRBV7-8	-	TGTGCCACCTCCCCGGTAGGCTCTACGCAGTATTTT	CATSPVGSTQYF
TRBJ2-4	14	TRBD2	TRBV29-1	-	TGCAGCGTCTCCGCCGTAGCGGGAGAAGACATTCAGTACTTC	CSVSAVAGEDIQYF
TRBJ2-7	14	-	TRBV11-1	many	TGTGCCAGCAGCCATTCCGGGGCCCTCCTGGAGCAGTACTTC	CASSHSGALLEQYF
TRBJ2-7	15	TRBD1	TRBV14	-	TGTGCCAGCAGCCAAGGGGGACAGTCCCCCTACGAGCAGTACTTC	CASSQGGQSPYEQYF
TRBJ2-3	17	TRBD2	TRBV7-2	many	TGTGCCAGCAGCTTAGATCAAGGACTAGCGAAGTCAGATACGCAGTATTTT	CASSLDQGLAKSDTQYF
TRBJ1-2	13	-	TRBV20-1	-	TGCAGTGCGGGGACCGACACTTATAGTGACTACACCTTC	CSAGTDTYSDYTF
TRBJ2-6	15	-	TRBV6-2/TRBV6-3	-	TGTGCCAGCACCCCACTGACCTCTGGGGCCAACGTCCTGACTTTC	CASTPLTSGANVLTF
TRBJ1-1	17	TRBD1	TRBV2	many	TGTGCCGGCCAGGGTAAGACAGGGACTACCATGAACACTGAAGCTTTCTTT	CAGQGKTGTTMNTEAFF
TRBJ2-1	17	TRBD2	TRBV6-4	-	TGTGCCAGCAGTGACTCAGTGTCTAGCGGGGGTTACAATGAGCAGTTCTTC	CASSDSVSSGGYNEQFF
TRBJ2-3	16	TRBD2	TRBV5-1	-	TGCGCCAGCAGCTTAAACCCTAGCGGGAGTACAGATACGCAGTATTTT	CASSLNPSGSTDTQYF
TRBJ1-2	13	-	TRBV10-3	once	TGTGCCATCAGTGAGGGGGGCGAGACTGGCTACACCTTC	CAISEGGETGYTF
TRBJ2-2	18	TRBD2	TRBV10-3	few	TGTGCCATCAGTGCCGGACTAGCGGGTCACGCGAACACCGGGGAGCTGTTTTTT	CAISAGLAGHANTGELFF
TRBJ1-1	17	-	TRBV3-1	-	TGTGCCAGCAGCCAAGCTCCTTCGGGGGTGAGGATGACTGAAGCTTTCTTT	CASSQAPSGVRMTEAFF
TRBJ1-5	19	-	TRBV7-2	-	TGTGCCAGCAGCTATAAATCAGGGAGCGGACTCGGCAGCAATCAGCCCCAGCATTTT	CASSYKSGSGLGSNQPQHF
TRBJ2-3	15	TRBD2	TRBV20-1	-	TGCAGTGCTGGAGTCGGGACTAGCGCCACAGATACGCAGTATTTT	CSAGVGTSATDTQYF
TRBJ2-5	13	-	TRBV7-2	many	TGTGCCAGCAGCCTAGTTCTCCAAGAGACCCAGTACTTC	CASSLVLQETQYF
TRBJ1-5	13	-	TRBV9	many	TGTGCCAGCAGCCCCTCTATTCGCCAGCCCCAGCATTTT	CASSPSIRQPQHF
TRBJ2-1	15	-	TRBV9	many	TGTGCCAGCAGCCCCCGGGACCACCCGGGCAATGAGCAGTTCTTC	CASSPRDHPGNEQFF
TRBJ2-7	12	-	TRBV3-1	many	TGTGCCAGCAGCCAAGATTCGGGGGTGCAGTACTTC	CASSQDSGVQYF